In its sample, the clone carrying this TCR beta chain was seen a few times. Its antigen remains unknown. At one boundary the junction diverges from the germline segment, which might be a read error. This CDR3 contains 16 residues. In germline, CDR1 is MGHRA, CDR2 YSYEKL. These data belong to a study of blood T cells in healthy people across ages. Primers used in a second PCR of about 7 to 12 cycles were a sample-barcoded 5' primer and a J-beta primer mix. TCRdb analysed the 5' RACE reads with MiXCR anew, one entry per CDR3 protein. The sample shows 450,000 to 650,000 distinct CDR3 sequences, approximately 25% of them seen only once. Findings and caveats of the study: Aged donors had fewer naive CD4+ cells and lower diversity than long-lived donors.

The sample also formed part of further work on T cells of mothers and their children. That paper states: Three healthy Caucasian mothers and their six children donated. Whatever RNA was extracted went entirely into cDNA synthesis, at around 1.6 ug per 15 ul. Related mother and child pairs showed slightly greater overlap (not significant) than unrelated pairs did.

The clonotype was recovered from a boy younger than 18 in good health. Sequences were obtained from blood. This chain connects TRBV4-1 to TRBJ2-1, with D possibly called TRBD1 or TRBD2 (5 bases each). This chain's CDR3 is CAGSQVGVAGYNEQFF. The CDR3 nucleotides read TGCGCCGGCAGCCAAGTCGGGGTTGCAGGGTACAATGAGCAGTTCTTC.